This T cell receptor beta chain came from a study of neoadjuvant anti-PD-1 for oral cavity cancer. Study in general: Before surgery, most patients got three to four biweekly 3 mg/kg nivolumab doses.

Generated by immunoSEQ multiplex PCR, the TCRdb table keeps only in-frame clones and is missing some. Counted here are over 10,000 clones, around three fifths occurring once; the ten biggest clones make up roughly 2.2%. V dropped 4 bases and J dropped 9; count of bases not matched to a gene: 9. CDR1 is SGHAT and CDR2 is FQDESV in the germline V gene (reference sequence). This CDR3 contains 15 residues. This sample comprised PBMCs, obtained before nivolumab (anti-PD-1) treatment. The V and J genes are TRBV11-1 and TRBJ2-1; TRBD1 aligns across 10 bases. The receptor's source is a person aged 40-85 years with oral cavity squamous cell carcinoma. The DNA of the CDR3 is TGTGCCAGCAGCTCCTCCCGGGGACAGGGGTTTGAGCAGTTCTTC. It codes for CASSSSRGQGFEQFF.